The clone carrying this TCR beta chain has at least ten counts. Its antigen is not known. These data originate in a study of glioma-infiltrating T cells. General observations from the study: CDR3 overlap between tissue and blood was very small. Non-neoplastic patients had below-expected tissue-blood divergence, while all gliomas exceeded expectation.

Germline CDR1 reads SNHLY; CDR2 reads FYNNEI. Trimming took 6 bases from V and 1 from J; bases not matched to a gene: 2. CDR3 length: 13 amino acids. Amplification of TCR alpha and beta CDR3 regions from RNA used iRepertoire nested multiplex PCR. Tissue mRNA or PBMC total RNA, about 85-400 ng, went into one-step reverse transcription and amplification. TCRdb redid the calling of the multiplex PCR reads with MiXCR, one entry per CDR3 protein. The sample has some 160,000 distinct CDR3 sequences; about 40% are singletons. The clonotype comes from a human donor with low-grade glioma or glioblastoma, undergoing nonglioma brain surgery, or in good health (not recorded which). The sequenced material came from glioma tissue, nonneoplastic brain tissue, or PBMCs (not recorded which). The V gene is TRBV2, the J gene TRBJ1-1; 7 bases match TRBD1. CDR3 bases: TGTGCCAGCAGGACAGGGCGGAACACTGAAGCTTTCTTT. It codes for CASRTGRNTEAFF.